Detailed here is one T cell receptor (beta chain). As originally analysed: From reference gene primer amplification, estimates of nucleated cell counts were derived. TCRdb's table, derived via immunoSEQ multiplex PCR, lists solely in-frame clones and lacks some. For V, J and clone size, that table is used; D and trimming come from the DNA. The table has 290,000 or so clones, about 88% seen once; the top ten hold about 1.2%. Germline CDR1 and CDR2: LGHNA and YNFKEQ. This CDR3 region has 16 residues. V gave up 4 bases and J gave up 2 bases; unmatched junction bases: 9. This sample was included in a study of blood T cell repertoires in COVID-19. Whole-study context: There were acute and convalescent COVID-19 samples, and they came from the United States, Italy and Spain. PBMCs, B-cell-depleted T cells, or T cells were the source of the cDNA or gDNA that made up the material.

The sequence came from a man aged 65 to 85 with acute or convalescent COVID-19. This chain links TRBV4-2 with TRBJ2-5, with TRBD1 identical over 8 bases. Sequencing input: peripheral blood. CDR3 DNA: TGTGCCAGCAGCCTCCACGGCGGGACAGGACAAGAGACCCAGTACTTC. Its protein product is CASSLHGGTGQETQYF.